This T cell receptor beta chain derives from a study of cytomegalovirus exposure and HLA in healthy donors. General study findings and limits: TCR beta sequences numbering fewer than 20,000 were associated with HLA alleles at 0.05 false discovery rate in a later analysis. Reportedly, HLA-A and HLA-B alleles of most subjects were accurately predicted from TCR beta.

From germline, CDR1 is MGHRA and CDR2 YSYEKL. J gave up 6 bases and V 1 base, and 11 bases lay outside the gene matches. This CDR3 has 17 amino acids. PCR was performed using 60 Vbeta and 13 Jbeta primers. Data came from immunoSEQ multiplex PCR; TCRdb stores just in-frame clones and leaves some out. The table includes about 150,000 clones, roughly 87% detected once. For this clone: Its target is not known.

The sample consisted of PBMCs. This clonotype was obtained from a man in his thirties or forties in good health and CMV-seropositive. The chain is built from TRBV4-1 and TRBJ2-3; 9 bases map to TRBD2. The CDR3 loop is CASSQVRAGGKEDTQYF. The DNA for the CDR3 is TGCGCCAGCAGCCAAGTGCGAGCGGGAGGTAAGGAGGATACGCAGTATTTT.